The 15 T cell receptor beta chains below all came from one sample that was sequenced in a study of cytomegalovirus exposure and HLA in healthy donors. This PCR relied on a set of 60 Vbeta primers and 13 Jbeta primers. The table came from immunoSEQ multiplex PCR; TCRdb's copy has only in-frame clones and leaves some out. Of 190,000 or so clones listed, over 75% are singletons. Sequencing was carried out using PBMCs. The receptors derive from a woman aged 45-59 years in good health and CMV-seropositive.

The rearrangement joins TRBV15 to TRBJ1-5, with TRBD1 matching 10 bases. J was trimmed by 3 bases and V by 3 bases; bases with no gene match: 5. Germline lookup yields CDR1 LNHNV and CDR2 YYDKDF (reference sequence). This CDR3 is built from 16 residues. CDR3 amino acids: CATSSRDRGFNQPQHF. The CDR3 DNA reads as TGTGCCACCAGCAGCCGGGACAGGGGATTCAATCAGCCCCAGCATTTT.

This clone was seen a single time. The J gene is TRBJ2-5, the V gene TRBV7-9; tentative D call: TRBD1 (6 bases). Trimming cost V 1 base and J 5 bases, with 14 bases left between them. The CDR3 is made up of 15 amino acids. CDR1 and CDR2 (germline): SEHNR, FQNEAQ (reference sequence). The CDR3 region has the DNA TGTGCCAGCAGCTTAGACCAGGGGCGGCGGGAGACCCAGTACTTC. It codes for CASSLDQGRRETQYF.

This clone showed up just a few times. The V and J genes are TRBV7-8 and TRBJ1-5; no reliable D call. Germline V gene lookup returns CDR1 SGHVS and CDR2 FQNEAQ. Trimming pared 4 bases from V and 8 bases from J, leaving 12 bases between. The CDR3 covers 13 residues. The DNA for the CDR3 is TGTGCCAGCAGCTCCCGGTATACCGAGCCCCAGCATTTT. This gives the protein CASSSRYTEPQHF.

This chain links TRBV2 with TRBJ1-2; 9 nucleotides agree with TRBD1. With 5 bases clipped from V and 1 base from J, the junction kept 5 bases outside the gene matches. This CDR3 contains 15 residues. CDR1 is SNHLY and CDR2 is FYNNEI in the germline V gene. CDR3 sequence: CASSQTGGNNYGYTF. The CDR3 nucleotides read TGTGCCAGCAGTCAGACAGGGGGGAATAACTATGGCTACACCTTC.

As for this clone: Relative to the germline gene, one junction end is altered; a read error may explain this. The chain links TRBV12-5 to TRBJ2-5; 7 bases fit TRBD1. CDR1 is LGHNT, CDR2 FRNRAP, per germline. The CDR3 length is 13 residues. The CDR3 DNA sequence: TGTGCTAGTGGCTTGGGACAGACGGAGACCCAGTACTTC. It yields the protein CASGLGQTETQYF.

This clone has at least ten counts. The J gene is TRBJ1-3, the V gene TRBV5-1, with no clear D. The V gene lost 0 bases and the J gene lost 9 bases, with 13 bases spanning the gap. CDR3 length equals 14 residues. Per germline, CDR1 SGHRS and CDR2 YFSETQ. The CDR3 here is CASSLGVLVGTIYF. The CDR3 bases are TGCGCCAGCAGCTTGGGAGTCCTTGTTGGCACCATATATTTT. Full variable domain (outside the CDR3, taken from reference TRBV5-1 and TRBJ1-3): KAGVTQTPRYLIKTRGQQVTLSCSPISGHRSVSWYQQTPGQGLQFLFEYFSETQRNKGNFPGRFSGRQFSNSRSEMNVSTLELGDSALYLCASSLGVLVGTIYFGEGSWLTVV.

The chain carries TRBV11-1 and TRBJ1-1; the D is unclear. This CDR3 has 12 amino acids. Germline values: CDR1 SGHAT, CDR2 FQDESV (reference sequence). Trimming cost V 8 bases and J 2 bases, with 9 bases left between them. The CDR3 bases are TGTGCCAGCTCGGAGCAAAACACTGAAGCTTTCTTT. Translation gives CASSEQNTEAFF.

This chain connects TRBV7-7 to TRBJ2-1; a weak D match, TRBD1 (5 bases). The ends were cut back, 0 bases at V and 5 bases at J, with 11 bases in the middle. CDR1 and CDR2 (germline): SSHAT, FNYEAQ (reference sequence). The CDR3 contains 15 residues. CDR3 coding DNA: TGTGCCAGCAGCTTAGCTAGATCCAGGGACAATGAGCAGTTCTTC. Protein sequence: CASSLARSRDNEQFF.

This sequence joins TRBV5-1 and TRBJ2-7; D is unclear. V was trimmed by 0 bases and J by 4 bases, leaving 8 bases between them. This CDR3 has 13 residues. Germline V gene data show CDR1 as SGHRS and CDR2 as YFSETQ. The CDR3 sequence: CASSLGPGYEQYF. As DNA, the CDR3 is TGCGCCAGCAGCTTGGGGCCCGGGTACGAGCAGTACTTC.

This clone was observed a handful of times. The chain is built from TRBV2 and TRBJ2-7, with D perhaps matching TRBD1 (6 bases). Germline CDR1 is SNHLY and CDR2 is FYNNEI. The ends were cut back, 8 bases at V and 7 bases at J, with 24 bases in the middle. The CDR3 contains 15 residues. The CDR3: CASSTGTPRVGEQYF. As DNA, the CDR3 is TGTGCCAGCTCTACCGGGACACCGCGTGTTGGTGAGCAGTACTTC.

The chain is built from TRBV6-5 and TRBJ1-1; possible D gene TRBD1, 6 bases. V lost 6 bases to trimming and J lost 8 bases, with 10 bases between them. The germline V gene has CDR1 MNHEY and CDR2 SVGAGI. CDR3 length: 11 residues. The CDR3 bases are TGTGCCAGCAGCGCAGGGGAAGAAGCTTTCTTT. Amino acid sequence: CASSAGEEAFF.

This sequence joins TRBV6-6 and TRBJ2-3; the match to TRBD1 covers 8 bases. J gave up 0 bases and V 5 bases, and 1 base lay outside the gene matches. This CDR3 has 14 residues. Germline V gene sequence: CDR1 MNHNY, CDR2 SVGAGI (reference sequence). The CDR3 is CASSRQGSTDTQYF. In nucleotides, the CDR3 is TGTGCCAGCAGTCGACAGGGGAGCACAGATACGCAGTATTTT.

The chain has TRBV6-1 and TRBJ1-6; D uncertain. Trimming took 4 bases from V and 7 from J, leaving 14 bases between them. Germline CDR1 MNHNS, CDR2 SASEGT. The CDR3 runs 15 residues. CDR3 DNA sequence: TGTGCCAGCAGTGTCCGGGCCCGGGGAAATTCACCCCTCCACTTT. Its protein is CASSVRARGNSPLHF.

J is TRBJ1-4 and V is TRBV6-1, with TRBD1 matching 9 bases. The length of the CDR3 is 13 residues. In germline, CDR1 is MNHNS, CDR2 SASEGT. J was trimmed by 8 bases and V by 6 bases; bases with no gene match: 4. The CDR3 spells CASSRDRVEKLFF. CDR3 in DNA: TGTGCCAGCAGCCGGGACAGGGTCGAAAAACTGTTTTTT.

The chain couples TRBV7-9 to TRBJ2-4; D is perhaps TRBD2 (5 bases). The V end was cut by 5 bases, the J end by 1 base, with 9 bases between. CDR3 size: 14 residues. Per the germline V gene, CDR1 is SEHNR and CDR2 is FQNEAQ (reference sequence). This chain's CDR3 is CASSRPGAKNIQYF. CDR3 in DNA: TGTGCCAGCAGCCGTCCGGGGGCCAAAAACATTCAGTACTTC.